This TCR beta chain is from a study of shared clonotypes between healthy human individuals. Germline V lookup: CDR1 MGHRA, CDR2 YSYEKL. There are 15 residues in the CDR3. V lost 0 bases and J lost 2, with 11 bases in between. Several immunoSEQ plates received, in even portions, the genomic DNA of each subset. TCRdb keeps only in-frame clones here, not all; method: immunoSEQ multiplex PCR. The sample contains about 680,000 clones, around two thirds of which appear only once. Sequencing was performed on memory CD4+ T cells sorted from blood. As for subset: CD45RA-negative fraction. This chain joins TRBV4-1 and TRBJ2-7; D is possibly TRBD2 (5 bases). The source is a woman aged 25 to 39 in good health. The CDR3 region is CASSQDRVGTYEQYF. The CDR3 nucleotides are TGCGCCAGCAGCCAAGATCGTGTCGGGACCTACGAGCAGTACTTC.